The source of this TCR beta chain is a study of OX40 agonist ivuxolimab in advanced cancers. The germline V gene has CDR1 SGHRS and CDR2 YFSETQ. The CDR3 extends over 15 amino acids. Between the trimmed V and J ends, which lost 0 bases and 3 bases, there was a span of 11 bases. Assay used: immunoSEQ multiplex PCR; TCRdb lists only in-frame clones, some missing. The sample lists more than 60,000 clones; approximately 90% were seen once. The chain uses TRBV5-1 and TRBJ2-3, with a tentative D call TRBD1 (6 bases). The receptor's source is an adult with an advanced solid tumor such as melanoma, head and neck, liver or kidney cancer. The specimen was CD4+ or CD8+ T cells sorted from blood, collected in a trial of the OX40 agonist ivuxolimab. The CDR3 loop reads CASSLGTVGTDTQYF. CDR3 in DNA: TGCGCCAGCAGCTTGGGGACAGTTGGGACAGATACGCAGTATTTT.